The 10 T cell receptor beta chains presented below share a single source sample, sequenced in a study of shared clonotypes between healthy human individuals. Only in-frame clones appear in the TCRdb table, and some are missing; sequencing was by immunoSEQ multiplex PCR. The sample contains about 2.4 million clones, over 85% of which appear only once. The sequenced sample consisted of naive CD4+ T cells from PBMCs. Described subset: CD45RA+ positively selected. These receptor sequences come from a man aged 18 to 30 in good health. Some clones in this sample may be carry-over from other donors' samples.

The chain links TRBV2 to TRBJ2-1; D may match TRBD1 or TRBD2 (7 bases each). There are 19 residues in the CDR3. V lost 6 bases to trimming and J lost 0 bases, with 24 bases between them. Germline V gene lookup returns CDR1 SNHLY and CDR2 FYNNEI. The CDR3 nucleotides read TGTGCCAGCAGGACTCCAGGGGGGGGCCGAACTACCTCCTACAATGAGCAGTTCTTC. The encoded protein is CASRTPGGGRTTSYNEQFF. Combining the CDR3 with reference TRBV2 and TRBJ2-1 gives the whole variable domain EPEVTQTPSHQVTQMGQEVILRCVPISNHLYFYWYRQILGQKVEFLVSFYNNEISEKSEIFDDQFSVERPDGSNFTLKIRSTKLEDSAMYFCASRTPGGGRTTSYNEQFFGPGTRLTVL.

V is TRBV5-4 and J is TRBJ2-1; TRBD2 agrees at 9 bases. Germline CDR1 and CDR2: SGHNT and YYREEE (reference sequence). V gave up 4 bases and J gave up 10 bases; unmatched junction bases: 9. CDR3 length: 14 residues. CDR3 coding DNA: TGTGCCAGCAGCCCCCTGGTAAGCGGGGGGGAGCAGTTCTTC. Its protein product is CASSPLVSGGEQFF.

The chain carries TRBV7-8 and TRBJ2-7; 11 bases match TRBD2. V dropped 5 bases and J dropped 6; count of bases not matched to a gene: 15. Germline lookup yields CDR1 SGHVS and CDR2 FQNEAQ. This CDR3 region has 17 residues. DNA of the CDR3: TGTGCCAGCAGCCGAATCCCGGTAGCGGGAGGGGGTGCCGAGCAGTACTTC. It is translated as CASSRIPVAGGGAEQYF.

The CDR3 bases are TGCGCCAGCAGCGGGTTGTGGGAACCCACCCTCACAGATACGCAGTATTTT. It is translated as CASSGLWEPTLTDTQYF. This chain uses TRBV5-1 with TRBJ2-3; D gene ambiguous. Per the germline V gene, CDR1 is SGHRS and CDR2 is YFSETQ. The CDR3 has 17 residues. V was clipped by 4 bases and J by 2 bases, with 20 bases between them.

The chain joins TRBV18 to TRBJ1-3, with a weak D call TRBD1 (6 bases). The CDR3 contains 15 residues. Trimming took off 3 bases at V and 0 bases at J, with 9 bases between the two ends. Germline CDR1 reads KGHSH; CDR2 reads LQKENI. CDR3 nucleotides: TGTGCCAGCTCACCGAACAGGGTCTCTGGAAACACCATATATTTT. It specifies CASSPNRVSGNTIYF.

Turning to this clone: The same CDR3 can be traced to other DNA sequences in this sample. This chain joins TRBV5-1 and TRBJ2-2, with D unclear. V lost 0 bases, J lost 6 bases, and 6 bases lay in between. Germline V lookup: CDR1 SGHRS, CDR2 YFSETQ. The CDR3 is 13 amino acids. CDR3 sequence reads: CASSLEVPGELFF. The DNA for the CDR3 is TGCGCCAGCAGCTTGGAGGTGCCCGGGGAGCTGTTTTTT.

The rearrangement joins TRBV18 to TRBJ2-2, with TRBD2 matching 9 bases. V lost 3 bases and J lost 2; bases outside the gene matches: 10. CDR3 length: 18 residues. Germline loops: CDR1 KGHSH, CDR2 LQKENI. CDR3 region: CASSPSFASGTNTGELFF. In nucleotides, the CDR3 is TGTGCCAGCTCACCGTCTTTCGCTAGCGGGACCAACACCGGGGAGCTGTTTTTT. The full variable domain, in which reference TRBV18 and TRBJ2-2 provide the parts outside the CDR3, is NAGVMQNPRHLVRRRGQEARLRCSPMKGHSHVYWYRQLPEEGLKFMVYLQKENIIDESGMPKERFSAEFPKEGPSILRIQQVVRGDSAAYFCASSPSFASGTNTGELFFGEGSRLTVL.

The chain has TRBV9 and TRBJ2-1, with D possibly matching TRBD1 (6 bases). Deletions cut 4 bases from V and 7 bases from J, with 12 bases between. CDR3 length equals 13 residues. Germline-derived CDR1 and CDR2 are SGDLS and YYNGEE. CDR3 bases: TGTGCCAGCAGCAGACAGGCCTGGAATGAGCAGTTCTTC. This translates into CASSRQAWNEQFF.

The J gene is TRBJ2-3, the V gene TRBV2; 9 nucleotides line up with TRBD2. V lost 4 bases and J lost 4; bases outside the gene matches: 9. The germline CDR1 and CDR2 sequences are SNHLY and FYNNEI. This CDR3 region has 16 residues. CDR3: CASSARIAGAPDTQYF. In nucleotides, the CDR3 is TGTGCCAGCAGTGCTCGAATAGCGGGAGCGCCAGATACGCAGTATTTT.

The rearrangement uses TRBV5-3 and TRBJ2-7; 8 bases map to TRBD1. TRBV5-3 is sorted into the ORF group, with uncertain function. The CDR3 runs 15 residues. V gave up 4 bases and J gave up 2 bases; unmatched junction bases: 8. CDR3 amino acids: CARSQPGQEPYEQYF. Written as DNA, the CDR3 is TGTGCCAGAAGCCAGCCGGGACAGGAGCCCTACGAGCAGTACTTC.